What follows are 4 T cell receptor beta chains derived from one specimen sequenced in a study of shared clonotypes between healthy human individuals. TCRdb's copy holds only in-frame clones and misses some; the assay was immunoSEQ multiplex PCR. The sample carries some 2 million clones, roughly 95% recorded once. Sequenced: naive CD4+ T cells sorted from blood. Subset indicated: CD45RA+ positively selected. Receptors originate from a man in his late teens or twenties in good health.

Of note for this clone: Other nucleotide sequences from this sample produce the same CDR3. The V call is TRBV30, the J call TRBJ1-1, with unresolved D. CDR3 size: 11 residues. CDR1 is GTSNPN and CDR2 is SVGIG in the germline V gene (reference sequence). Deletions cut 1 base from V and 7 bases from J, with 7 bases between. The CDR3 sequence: CAWSGVSEAFF. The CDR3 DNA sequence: TGTGCCTGGAGTGGGGTGAGTGAAGCTTTCTTT.

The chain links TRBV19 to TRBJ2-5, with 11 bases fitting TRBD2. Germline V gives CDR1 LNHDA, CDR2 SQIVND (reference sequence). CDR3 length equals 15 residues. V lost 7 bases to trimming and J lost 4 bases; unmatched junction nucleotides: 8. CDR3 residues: CASKDSGGASETQYF. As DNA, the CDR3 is TGTGCCAGTAAGGATAGCGGGGGGGCCTCAGAGACCCAGTACTTC.

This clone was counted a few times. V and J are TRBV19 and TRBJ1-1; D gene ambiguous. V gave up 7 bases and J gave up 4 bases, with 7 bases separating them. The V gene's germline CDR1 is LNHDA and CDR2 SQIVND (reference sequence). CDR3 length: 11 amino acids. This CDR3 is CASIRGTEAFF. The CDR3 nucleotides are TGTGCCAGTATTCGTGGCACTGAAGCTTTCTTT.

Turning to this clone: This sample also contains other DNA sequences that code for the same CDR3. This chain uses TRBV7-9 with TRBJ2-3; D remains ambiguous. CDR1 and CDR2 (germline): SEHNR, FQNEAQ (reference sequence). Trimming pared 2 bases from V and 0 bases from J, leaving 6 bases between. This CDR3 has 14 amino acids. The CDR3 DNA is TGTGCCAGCAGCTTATCCGGGAGCACAGATACGCAGTATTTT. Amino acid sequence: CASSLSGSTDTQYF.